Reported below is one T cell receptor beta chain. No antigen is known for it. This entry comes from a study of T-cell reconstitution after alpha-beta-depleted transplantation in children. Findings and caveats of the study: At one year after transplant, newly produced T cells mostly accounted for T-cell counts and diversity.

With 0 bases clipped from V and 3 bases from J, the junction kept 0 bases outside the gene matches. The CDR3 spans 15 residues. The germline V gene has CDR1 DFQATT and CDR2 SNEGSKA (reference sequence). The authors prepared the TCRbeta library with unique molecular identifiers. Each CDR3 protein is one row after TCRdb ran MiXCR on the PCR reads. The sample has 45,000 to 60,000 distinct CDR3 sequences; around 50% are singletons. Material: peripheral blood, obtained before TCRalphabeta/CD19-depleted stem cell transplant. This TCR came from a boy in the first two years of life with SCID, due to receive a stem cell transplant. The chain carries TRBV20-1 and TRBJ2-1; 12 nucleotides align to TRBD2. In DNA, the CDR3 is TGCAGTGCTAGAGAGACTAGCGGGGGCTACAATGAGCAGTTCTTC. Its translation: CSARETSGGYNEQFF.